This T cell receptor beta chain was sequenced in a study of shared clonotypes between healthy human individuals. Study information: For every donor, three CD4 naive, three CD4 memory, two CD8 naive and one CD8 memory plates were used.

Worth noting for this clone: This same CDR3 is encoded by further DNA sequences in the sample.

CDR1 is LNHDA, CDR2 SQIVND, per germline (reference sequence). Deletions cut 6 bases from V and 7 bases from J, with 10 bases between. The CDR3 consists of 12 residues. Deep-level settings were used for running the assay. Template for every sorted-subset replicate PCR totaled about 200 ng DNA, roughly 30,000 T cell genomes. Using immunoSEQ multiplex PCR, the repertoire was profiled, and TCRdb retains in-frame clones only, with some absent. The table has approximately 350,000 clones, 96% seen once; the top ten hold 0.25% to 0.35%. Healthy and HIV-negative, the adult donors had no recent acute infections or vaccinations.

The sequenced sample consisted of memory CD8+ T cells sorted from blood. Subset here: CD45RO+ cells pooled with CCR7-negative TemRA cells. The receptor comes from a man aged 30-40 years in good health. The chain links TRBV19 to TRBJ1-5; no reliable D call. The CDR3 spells CASSYLGQPQHF. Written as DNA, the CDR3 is TGTGCCAGTAGCTATTTGGGCCAGCCCCAGCATTTT. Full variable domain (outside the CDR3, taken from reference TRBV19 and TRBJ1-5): DGGITQSPKYLFRKEGQNVTLSCEQNLNHDAMYWYRQDPGQGLRLIYYSQIVNDFQKGDIAEGYSVSREKKESFPLTVTSAQKNPTAFYLCASSYLGQPQHFGDGTRLSIL.